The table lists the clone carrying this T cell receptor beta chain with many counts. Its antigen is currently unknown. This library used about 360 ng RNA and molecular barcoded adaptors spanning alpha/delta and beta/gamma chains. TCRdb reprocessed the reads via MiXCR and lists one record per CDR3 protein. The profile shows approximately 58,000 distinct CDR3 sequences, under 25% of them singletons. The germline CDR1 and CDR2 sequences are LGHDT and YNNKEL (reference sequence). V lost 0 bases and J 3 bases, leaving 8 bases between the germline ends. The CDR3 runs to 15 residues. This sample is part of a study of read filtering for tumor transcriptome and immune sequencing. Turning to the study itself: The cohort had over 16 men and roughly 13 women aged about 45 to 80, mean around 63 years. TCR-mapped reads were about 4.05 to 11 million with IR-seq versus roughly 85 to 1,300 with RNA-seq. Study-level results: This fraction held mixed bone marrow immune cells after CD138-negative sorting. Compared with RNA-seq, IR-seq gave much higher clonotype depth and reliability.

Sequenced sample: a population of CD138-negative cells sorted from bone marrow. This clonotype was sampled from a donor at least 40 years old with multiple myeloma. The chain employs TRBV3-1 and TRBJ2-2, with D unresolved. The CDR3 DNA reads TGTGCCAGCAGCCAAGAGGGCAGATACACCGGGGAGCTGTTTTTT. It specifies CASSQEGRYTGELFF.